The clone carrying this TCR beta chain has more than one count but fewer than ten. Its specificity is not known. The sample originates from a study of blood T cells in healthy people across ages. Then a second PCR, running roughly 6 to 11 cycles, was carried out with a sample-barcoded 5' primer and a J-beta primer mix. Any given sample supplied a minimum of 2.5 million CDR3-containing paired-end reads. TCRdb ran MiXCR on the 5' RACE reads and lists one entry per CDR3 protein. This table has about 970,000 distinct CDR3 sequences, roughly 47% appearing once. Study-level results: Donor CMV status, an unknown factor, possibly confounded changes in expanded clonotypes. More naive CD4+ cells and higher diversity were found in long-lived than in aged donors.

Around 10 milliliters of peripheral blood were drawn from each donor. CDR3 length: 17 residues. With 2 bases clipped from V and 5 bases from J, the junction kept 13 bases outside the gene matches. Germline loops: CDR1 SGHTA, CDR2 FQGNSA. The clonotype was recovered from an older woman in good health. The sequencing input was blood. The rearrangement uses TRBV7-2 and TRBJ2-5, with TRBD2 identical over 8 bases. Here the CDR3 reads CASSLYSGSASGETQYF. In DNA form, the CDR3 reads TGTGCCAGCAGCTTATACAGCGGGAGCGCCAGCGGGGAGACCCAGTACTTC.